Sequencing of this T cell receptor (beta chain) was carried out in a study of Ad26.COV2.S vaccination and SARS-CoV-2 variants. At the level of the study: This donor came from the COV1001 trial of Ad26.COV2.S.

TCRdb keeps only in-frame clones here, not all; method: immunoSEQ multiplex PCR. The sample includes 300,000 to 400,000 clones, about 86% of them seen just once. Overall study findings and caveats: Reportedly, spike-specific CD8+ and CD4+ T cell responses achieved substantial breadth once vaccination had taken place. Recipients of either vaccine or placebo displayed similar breadth of non-spike TCRs. Vaccinees showed greater spike-specific TCR breadth than placebo recipients.

This sample's treatment: 15 to 20 received Ad26.COV2.S at low or high dose, single or two shots; 5 received placebo; per-sample allocation not given. It was on day 63 after the first vaccine or placebo injection that samples were taken. This clone came up once. Its cognate antigen is unknown. The specimen was peripheral blood, collected in a trial of Ad26.COV2.S vaccine versus placebo. The clonotype comes from a person aged 18-65 years who received the Ad26.COV2.S COVID-19 vaccine or a placebo.

Written as DNA, the CDR3 is TGTGCCAGCAGCTTAGTGATCCTAGCGGGAGCCGACGAGCAGTTCTTC. It is translated as CASSLVILAGADEQFF. This chain joins TRBV7-2 and TRBJ2-1, with TRBD2 identical over 10 bases. The CDR3 runs to 16 residues. In germline, CDR1 is SGHTA, CDR2 FQGNSA. J lost 10 bases, V lost 1 base, and 10 bases had no gene match.